A selection of T cell receptor beta chains follows, all from one sample in a study of T cell changes during pregnancy in multiple sclerosis. Generated by immunoSEQ multiplex PCR, the TCRdb table keeps only in-frame clones and is missing some. Among about 20,000 clones listed, under 90% were seen once. The material sequenced was CD8+ T cells from peripheral blood mononuclear cells, taken after pregnancy. The origin of the receptors is a female donor with multiple sclerosis, enrolled in a pregnancy study. CDR3s include the opening cysteine and the closing phenylalanine or tryptophan. The D gene is left open where the match is weak. Clone size, where shown, is once, few, many, or a class for clones that have expanded.

v_call	j_call	d_call	clone_size	cdr3_nt	cdr3_aa
TRBV15	TRBJ1-3	NA	NA	TGTGCCACCAGCAGAGATGTCAGCGGCCCGAACACCATATATTTT	CATSRDVSGPNTIYF
TRBV6-4	TRBJ1-6	NA	NA	TGTGCCAGCAGTGAATCAGAGGCTCGGAGTTCACCCCTCCACTTT	CASSESEARSSPLHF
TRBV21-1	TRBJ2-1	NA	NA	TGTGCCAGCAGCAAAAATCTTTCCTACAATGAGCAGTTCTTC	CASSKNLSYNEQFF
TRBV19	TRBJ1-2	NA	NA	TGTGCCAGTAGTACCAGACCGCGGGATGGCTACACCTTC	CASSTRPRDGYTF
TRBV27	TRBJ1-1	NA	NA	TGTGCCAGCAGTTTAGGGCAGATTAACACTGAAGCTTTCTTT	CASSLGQINTEAFF
TRBV7-9	TRBJ2-7	TRBD1	few	TGTGCCAGCAGCTTAGGCAGGGGGAATAACGAGCAGTACTTC	CASSLGRGNNEQYF
TRBV28	TRBJ1-2	TRBD1	NA	TGTGCCAGCAGCCCGCCATTAAGACAGGGGGGAAACTATGGCTACACCTTC	CASSPPLRQGGNYGYTF
TRBV7-9	TRBJ1-1	TRBD1	NA	TGTGCCAGCAGCCAAAGACAGGGGTTATACACTGAAGCTTTCTTT	CASSQRQGLYTEAFF
TRBV7-9	TRBJ1-5	NA	NA	TGTGCCAGCAGCCCCGCCGGCGTCGGCGGTCAGCCCCAGCATTTT	CASSPAGVGGQPQHF
TRBV5-8	TRBJ2-7	TRBD2	NA	TGTGCCAGCAGCTGGGGACTAGTTCCGTACGAGCAGTACTTC	CASSWGLVPYEQYF
TRBV7-2	TRBJ2-1	NA	NA	TGTGCCAGCAGGCGGAGGGGTGACAATGAGCAGTTCTTC	CASRRRGDNEQFF
TRBV30	TRBJ2-3	NA	NA	TGTGCCTGGAGTGTATATGGCACAGATACGCAGTATTTT	CAWSVYGTDTQYF
TRBV18	TRBJ1-1	TRBD1	NA	TGTGCCAGCTCACCGCCCCAGGGGGCCCGACAAACTGAAGCTTTCTTT	CASSPPQGARQTEAFF
TRBV5-6	TRBJ2-1	TRBD2	NA	TGTGCCAGCACCCCACTAGCGGGGGCCGACAATGAGCAGTTCTTC	CASTPLAGADNEQFF
TRBV9	TRBJ2-7	NA	NA	TGTGCCAGCAGCGTAGATCCGATGGCATCGTCCGAGCAGTACTTC	CASSVDPMASSEQYF